The 4 T cell receptor beta chains below were found in one sample sequenced in a study of T cell responses to AZD1222 COVID-19 vaccine. The table came from immunoSEQ multiplex PCR; TCRdb's copy has only in-frame clones and leaves some out. Of some 160,000 clones in the sample, around 93% are singletons; the top ten hold around 4%. The sequencing here drew on peripheral blood, taken on day 0 of AZD1222 vaccination. These receptors originate from an adult in good health.

CDR3 sequence reads: CASSLTSDRRDGYTF. In DNA form, the CDR3 reads TGCGCCAGCAGCCTAACTTCGGACAGGCGAGATGGCTACACCTTC. The genes are TRBV23-1 and TRBJ1-2, with 7 positions matching TRBD1. Being an ORF, TRBV23-1 has a function that is uncertain. This CDR3 comprises 15 residues. With V trimmed by 6 bases and J by 6 bases, 13 bases remained unmatched.

The chain couples TRBV18 to TRBJ2-2; the D is unclear. Germline CDR1 and CDR2: KGHSH and LQKENI. The CDR3 contains 14 residues. The germline V and J ends were trimmed by 3 bases and 2 bases, with 7 bases remaining between them. This CDR3 reads CASSPGRNTGELFF. For the CDR3, the DNA is TGTGCCAGCTCACCGGGAAGAAACACCGGGGAGCTGTTTTTT.

V gene TRBV28 combines with J gene TRBJ2-7; 10 bases align to TRBD1. This CDR3 is built from 16 residues. From germline, CDR1 is MDHEN and CDR2 SYDVKM. V was clipped by 7 bases and J by 3 bases; unmatched bases: 12. As DNA, the CDR3 is TGTGCCAGCACGACCGCGGAGGGACAGGGGTACTACGAGCAGTACTTC. Translated: CASTTAEGQGYYEQYF.

The genes are TRBV9 and TRBJ1-2; 8 bases match TRBD1. The trim removed 5 bases at V and 3 bases at J, leaving 9 bases unmatched. Germline V gene sequence: CDR1 SGDLS, CDR2 YYNGEE. This CDR3 comprises 15 residues. The CDR3 sequence: CASSPSTGGYYGYTF. For the CDR3, the DNA is TGTGCCAGCAGTCCTTCTACAGGGGGTTACTATGGCTACACCTTC.